The 8 T cell receptor beta chains reported below all come from one sample, sequenced in a study of shared clonotypes between healthy human individuals. The repertoire was sequenced with immunoSEQ multiplex PCR; TCRdb's copy has only in-frame clones and lacks some. The repertoire consists of 1,500,000 or so clones, with around 95% occurring once and the leading ten covering approximately 1%. Specimen: naive CD4+ T cells sorted from blood. Subset described: CD45RA+ positively selected. The source is a man under 40 in good health.

As for this clone: A junction boundary mismatches the germline segment, possibly from a read error. This chain joins TRBV7-7 and TRBJ2-5, with 9 bases identical to TRBD2. The CDR3 has 14 residues. Germline V lookup: CDR1 SSHAT, CDR2 FNYEAQ (reference sequence). The CDR3 sequence is CASSLGAGGETQYF. CDR3 coding DNA: TGTGCTAGCAGCTTAGGGGCGGGAGGGGAGACCCAGTACTTC.

This clone came up once. The V and J genes are TRBV19 and TRBJ1-1, with 7 bases fitting TRBD1. The CDR3 length is 13 residues. Trimming cost V 10 bases and J 6 bases; bases outside gene matches: 11. Germline-derived CDR1 and CDR2 are LNHDA and SQIVND (reference sequence). The chain's CDR3 is CAIRDSQVSEAFF. Here the CDR3 DNA reads TGTGCCATTCGGGACAGTCAGGTATCTGAAGCTTTCTTT. Variable domain in full (rest from reference TRBV19 and TRBJ1-1): DGGITQSPKYLFRKEGQNVTLSCEQNLNHDAMYWYRQDPGQGLRLIYYSQIVNDFQKGDIAEGYSVSREKKESFPLTVTSAQKNPTAFYLCAIRDSQVSEAFFGQGTRLTVV.

The chain employs TRBV7-9 and TRBJ1-4; D gene unclear. V was shortened by 4 bases and J by 0 bases, with 18 bases between the two germline ends. Germline V gene data show CDR1 as SEHNR and CDR2 as FQNEAQ (reference sequence). This CDR3 contains 18 residues. This CDR3 is CASSWMGRRSATNEKLFF. The DNA for the CDR3 is TGTGCCAGCAGCTGGATGGGGAGGAGATCGGCAACTAATGAAAAACTGTTTTTT.

Details on this clone: The same CDR3 is also encoded by other DNA sequences in this sample. The rearrangement joins TRBV6-4 to TRBJ1-5; D not resolved. V was trimmed by 8 bases and J by 0 bases, leaving 8 bases between them. CDR1 MRHNA and CDR2 SNTAGT come from the germline V gene. The CDR3 is 13 residues long. CDR3 protein: CASSEGSNQPQHF. CDR3 nucleotides: TGTGCCAGCTCTGAGGGTAGCAATCAGCCCCAGCATTTT.

This chain joins TRBV10-3 and TRBJ1-2; 8 bases fit TRBD1. The length of the CDR3 is 15 residues. The J segment lost 5 bases and the V segment lost 3 bases, leaving 8 bases of the junction unmatched. Germline values: CDR1 ENHRY, CDR2 SYGVKD. CDR3 sequence reads: CAISDWTGTRYGYTF. DNA for the CDR3: TGTGCCATCAGTGATTGGACAGGGACAAGGTATGGCTACACCTTC.

The chain has TRBV11-2 and TRBJ2-3, with 9 bases matching TRBD1. Trimming took 5 bases from V and 2 from J; bases not matched to a gene: 5. There are 15 residues in the CDR3. The germline V gene encodes CDR1 SGHAT and CDR2 FQNNGV. Here the CDR3 reads CASSPGQGTTDTQYF. CDR3 sequence (DNA): TGTGCCAGCAGCCCCGGACAGGGGACCACAGATACGCAGTATTTT.

J is TRBJ2-1 and V is TRBV5-8; possible D gene TRBD2, 5 bases. V lost 7 bases and J lost 0, with 11 bases in between. The CDR3 has 14 amino acids. Germline V gene data show CDR1 as SGHTS and CDR2 as YDEGEE. The chain's CDR3 is CASSKRDSYNEQFF. CDR3 bases: TGTGCCAGCTCCAAGAGGGACTCCTACAATGAGCAGTTCTTC.

The chain employs TRBV19 and TRBJ2-2; D unclear. Looked up from germline, CDR1 is LNHDA and CDR2 is SQIVND (reference sequence). Trimming stripped 1 base from V and 1 base from J, with 7 bases between. The CDR3 loop spans 15 amino acids. The CDR3 here is CASSIVWRNTGELFF. The CDR3 DNA reads as TGTGCCAGTAGTATAGTCTGGAGGAACACCGGGGAGCTGTTTTTT.